This T cell receptor beta chain derives from a study of early T cells in non-severe SARS-CoV-2 infection. Trimming cost V 6 bases and J 7 bases, with 10 bases left between them. Germline V gene sequence: CDR1 SQVTM, CDR2 ANQGSEA. The CDR3 has 12 amino acids. Attached unique molecular identifiers marked individual cDNA molecules. Each CDR3 protein is one row after TCRdb ran MiXCR on the 5' RACE reads. Found here are 20,000 to 25,000 distinct CDR3 sequences, around 4.6% of them singletons; the top ten hold about 16%. The chain uses TRBV29-1 and TRBJ2-6; D gene ambiguous. Sequenced material: whole blood. The clonotype was recovered from an adult who was a healthcare worker with PCR-confirmed SARS-CoV-2 infection or an uninfected control (not recorded which). The chain's CDR3 is CSVGLGANVLTF. In nucleotides, the CDR3 is TGCAGCGTAGGATTGGGAGCCAACGTCCTGACTTTC.